What follows are 18 T cell receptor beta chains derived from one specimen sequenced in a study of blood T cell repertoires in COVID-19. The data were produced by immunoSEQ multiplex PCR, yet TCRdb's version contains in-frame clones alone and is incomplete. The table lists more than 85,000 clones, 60% to 80% of them singletons. The sequenced sample consisted of peripheral blood. The receptors were sampled from a man aged 60-69 years with active or convalescent COVID-19.

This clone was picked up a small number of times. The DNA of the CDR3 is TGTGCCAGCTCGCCGAGGGAGGGGCGTGGAGGCTACACCTTC. This gives the protein CASSPREGRGGYTF. V gene TRBV18 combines with J gene TRBJ1-2; maybe TRBD1 (5 bases). Germline V lookup: CDR1 KGHSH, CDR2 LQKENI. V was pared by 6 bases and J by 8 bases, with 19 bases between. This CDR3 spans 14 amino acids.

The J gene is TRBJ2-1, the V gene TRBV15, with TRBD2 identical over 9 bases. Per the germline V gene, CDR1 is LNHNV and CDR2 is YYDKDF (reference sequence). V shed 3 bases and J 6 bases; nucleotides not matched to a gene: 9. This CDR3 spans 16 amino acids. For the CDR3, the DNA is TGTGCCACCAGCAGGTCTCAGACTAGCGGACCCAATGAGCAGTTCTTC. The encoded protein is CATSRSQTSGPNEQFF. The full variable domain, in which reference TRBV15 and TRBJ2-1 provide the parts outside the CDR3, is DAMVIQNPRYQVTQFGKPVTLSCSQTLNHNVMYWYQQKSSQAPKLLFHYYDKDFNNEADTPDNFQSRRPNTSFCFLDIRSPGLGDTAMYLCATSRSQTSGPNEQFFGPGTRLTVL.

The chain carries TRBV18 and TRBJ1-6; the match to TRBD1 covers 7 bases. CDR1 KGHSH and CDR2 LQKENI come from the germline V gene. CDR3 length: 15 residues. V trimming: 5 bases; J trimming: 8 bases; junction bases outside the gene matches: 9. DNA of the CDR3: TGTGCCAGCTCAATCGGGACAGTTCAGGATTCACCCCTCCACTTT. It yields the protein CASSIGTVQDSPLHF.

The rearrangement links TRBV30 to TRBJ1-5; 8 nucleotides match TRBD1. Germline V CDR1 and CDR2: GTSNPN, SVGIG (reference sequence). The CDR3 loop spans 12 amino acids. Trimming took 4 bases from V and 6 from J; bases not matched to a gene: 2. The CDR3 region has the DNA TGTGCCTGGAACAGGGGGGCTCAGCCCCAGCATTTT. Protein: CAWNRGAQPQHF.

V usage is TRBV28 and J usage is TRBJ1-1, with 7 positions matching TRBD1. With 5 bases clipped from V and 5 bases from J, the junction kept 8 bases outside the gene matches. Germline CDR1 MDHEN, CDR2 SYDVKM. The CDR3 is 14 residues long. The CDR3 here is CASSIQGSRTEAFF. The CDR3 region has the DNA TGTGCCAGCAGTATACAGGGGAGCAGGACTGAAGCTTTCTTT.

The chain carries TRBV29-1 and TRBJ1-5; D is unclear. V was clipped by 2 bases and J by 9 bases, with 11 bases between them. CDR1 is SQVTM and CDR2 is ANQGSEA in the germline V gene. This CDR3 region has 12 residues. CDR3 sequence (DNA): TGCAGCGTTGAATTCCAAAGCGCGCCCCAGCATTTT. The encoded protein is CSVEFQSAPQHF.

V is TRBV6-6 and J is TRBJ2-7; a possible D gene is TRBD2 (5 bases). V was cut by 0 bases and J by 4 bases, with 10 bases left in between. CDR3 length: 14 amino acids. CDR1 and CDR2 (germline): MNHNY, SVGAGI (reference sequence). CDR3 nucleotides: TGTGCCAGCAGTTACTCGGCGGGTGCTTACGAGCAGTACGTC. Amino acid sequence: CASSYSAGAYEQYV.

The chain employs TRBV7-8 and TRBJ2-5; D perhaps matches TRBD1 (7 bases). Germline V gives CDR1 SGHVS, CDR2 FQNEAQ. The CDR3 is 13 amino acids. The ends were cut back, 5 bases at V and 5 bases at J, with 12 bases in the middle. This chain's CDR3 is CASSQTGTETQYF. The CDR3 DNA reads TGTGCCAGCAGCCAGACAGGGACTGAGACCCAGTACTTC.

The chain combines TRBV2 with TRBJ2-5; 12 bases map to TRBD1. The CDR3 contains 15 residues. J lost 5 bases, V lost 6 bases, and 7 bases had no gene match. Germline V CDR1 and CDR2: SNHLY, FYNNEI. The CDR3 coding sequence is TGTGCCAGCAGACCCGGGACAGGGGGCAGGGAGACCCAGTACTTC. Protein sequence: CASRPGTGGRETQYF.

V gene TRBV4-1 combines with J gene TRBJ2-3, with 9 bases that match TRBD2. With 3 bases clipped from V and 5 bases from J, the junction kept 6 bases outside the gene matches. The CDR3 has 15 amino acids. CDR1 MGHRA and CDR2 YSYEKL come from the germline V gene. CDR3: CASSHSGLAVDTQYF. The CDR3 DNA reads as TGCGCCAGCAGCCATTCGGGACTAGCTGTAGATACGCAGTATTTT.

The J gene is TRBJ2-1, the V gene TRBV2; no clear D. CDR1 and CDR2 (germline): SNHLY, FYNNEI. Deletions cut 3 bases from V and 5 bases from J, with 11 bases between. The CDR3 is 14 residues long. The CDR3 coding sequence is TGTGCCAGCAGTGAGGTCGACTTGAACAATGAGCAGTTCTTC. This encodes CASSEVDLNNEQFF.

This clone was detected only once. The genes are TRBV15 and TRBJ1-1, with D maybe TRBD1 (5 bases). The CDR3 is 14 amino acids. Germline-derived CDR1 and CDR2 are LNHNV and YYDKDF (reference sequence). Between the trimmed V and J ends, which lost 1 base and 9 bases, there was a span of 15 bases. DNA for the CDR3: TGTGCCACCAGCAGAGGGCTGGCAGGGCGACAAGCTTTCTTT. Translating gives CATSRGLAGRQAFF.

V is TRBV18 and J is TRBJ2-5, with 14 bases lining up with TRBD2. There are 16 residues in the CDR3. The ends lost 2 bases at V and 5 bases at J; junction bases unmatched: 4. CDR1 is KGHSH, CDR2 LQKENI, per germline. The CDR3 region is CASSPKGLAGVETQYF. In DNA form, the CDR3 reads TGTGCCAGCTCACCAAAGGGACTAGCGGGAGTGGAGACCCAGTACTTC. Full variable domain (remainder filled in from reference TRBV18 and TRBJ2-5): NAGVMQNPRHLVRRRGQEARLRCSPMKGHSHVYWYRQLPEEGLKFMVYLQKENIIDESGMPKERFSAEFPKEGPSILRIQQVVRGDSAAYFCASSPKGLAGVETQYFGPGTRLLVL.

This rearrangement joins TRBV19 to TRBJ1-5; D gene ambiguous. This CDR3 has 13 residues. The V end lost 6 bases, the J end lost 7 bases, and 13 bases lay between the germline ends. Germline CDR1 LNHDA, CDR2 SQIVND (reference sequence). CDR3 residues: CASSVTEGQPQHF. In DNA form, the CDR3 reads TGTGCCAGTAGCGTAACCGAGGGACAGCCCCAGCATTTT.

CDR3 sequence: CASSQVGQGGIQYF. The DNA for the CDR3 is TGTGCCAGCAGCCAAGTGGGGCAGGGAGGAATTCAGTACTTC. The chain couples TRBV3-1 (or the pseudogene TRBV3-2) to TRBJ2-4; a weak D match, TRBD2 (6 bases). The CDR3 sequence is 14 residues long. Trimming cost V 1 base and J 10 bases, with 14 bases left between them. Germline CDR1 LGHDT, CDR2 YNNKEL (reference sequence).

The V call is TRBV5-6, the J call TRBJ1-1, with 10 bases aligning to TRBD1. This CDR3 is 13 amino acids long. CDR1 and CDR2 (germline): SGHDT, YYEEEE. V shed 3 bases, J shed 7 bases, and the junction held 3 bases outside the gene matches. Here the CDR3 DNA reads TGTGCCAGCAGCTGGTGGACAGGGGGTGAAGCTTTCTTT. Its protein is CASSWWTGGEAFF.

This clone was seen just once. This chain connects TRBV7-2 to TRBJ1-6, with a possible D match to TRBD1 (6 bases). This CDR3 has 17 residues. Germline CDR1 and CDR2: SGHTA and FQGNSA. The V and J ends lost 2 bases and 6 bases respectively, with 17 bases between them. DNA of the CDR3: TGTGCCAGCAGCTTAAGGTCTGCAGGGGCGGTTAATTCACCCCTCCACTTT. The encoded protein is CASSLRSAGAVNSPLHF.

The V call is TRBV2, the J call TRBJ1-2; D remains ambiguous. Germline CDR1 and CDR2: SNHLY and FYNNEI. This CDR3 comprises 14 residues. V lost 6 bases and J lost 2, with 13 bases in between. The CDR3 protein is CASSPGLSNYGYTF. CDR3 coding DNA: TGTGCCAGCAGCCCCGGGTTATCCAACTATGGCTACACCTTC.